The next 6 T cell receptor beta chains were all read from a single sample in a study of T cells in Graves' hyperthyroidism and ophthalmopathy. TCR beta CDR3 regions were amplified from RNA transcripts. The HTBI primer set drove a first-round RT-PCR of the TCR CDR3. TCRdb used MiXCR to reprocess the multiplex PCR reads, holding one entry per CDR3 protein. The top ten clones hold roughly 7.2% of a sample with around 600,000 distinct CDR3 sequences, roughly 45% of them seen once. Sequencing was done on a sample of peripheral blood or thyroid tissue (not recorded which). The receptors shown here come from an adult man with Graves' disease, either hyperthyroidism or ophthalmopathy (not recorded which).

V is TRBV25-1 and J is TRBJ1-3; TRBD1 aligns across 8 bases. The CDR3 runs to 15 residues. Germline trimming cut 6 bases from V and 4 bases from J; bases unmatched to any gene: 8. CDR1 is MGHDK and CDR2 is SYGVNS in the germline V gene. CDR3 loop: CASSEGQGAGNTIYF. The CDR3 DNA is TGTGCCAGCAGCGAAGGGCAGGGGGCCGGAAACACCATATATTTT.

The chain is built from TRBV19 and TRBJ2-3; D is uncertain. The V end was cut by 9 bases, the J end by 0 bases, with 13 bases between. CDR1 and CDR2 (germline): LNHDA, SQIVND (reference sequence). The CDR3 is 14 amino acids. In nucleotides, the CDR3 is TGTGCCAGCAGCTTAATGGCTAGCACAGATACGCAGTATTTT. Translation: CASSLMASTDTQYF.

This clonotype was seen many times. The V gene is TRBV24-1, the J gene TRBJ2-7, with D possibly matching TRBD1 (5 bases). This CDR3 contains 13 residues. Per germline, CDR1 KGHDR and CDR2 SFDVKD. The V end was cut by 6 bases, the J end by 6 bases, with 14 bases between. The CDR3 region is CATSPDSFSEQYF. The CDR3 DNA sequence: TGTGCCACCAGTCCAGACAGCTTTTCCGAGCAGTACTTC.

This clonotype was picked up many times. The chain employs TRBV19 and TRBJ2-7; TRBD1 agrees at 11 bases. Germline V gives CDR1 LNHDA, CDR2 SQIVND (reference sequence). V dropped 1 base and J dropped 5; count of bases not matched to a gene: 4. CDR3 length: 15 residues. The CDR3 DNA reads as TGTGCCAGTAGTATAGGCGGACAGGGGGCAAACGAGCAGTACTTC. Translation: CASSIGGQGANEQYF.

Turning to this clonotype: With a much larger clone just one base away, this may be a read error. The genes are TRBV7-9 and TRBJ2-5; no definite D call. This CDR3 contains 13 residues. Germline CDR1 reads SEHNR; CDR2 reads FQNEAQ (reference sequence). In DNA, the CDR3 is TGTGCCAGCAACTTATTCCTCGTAGAGACCCAGTACTTC. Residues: CASNLFLVETQYF.

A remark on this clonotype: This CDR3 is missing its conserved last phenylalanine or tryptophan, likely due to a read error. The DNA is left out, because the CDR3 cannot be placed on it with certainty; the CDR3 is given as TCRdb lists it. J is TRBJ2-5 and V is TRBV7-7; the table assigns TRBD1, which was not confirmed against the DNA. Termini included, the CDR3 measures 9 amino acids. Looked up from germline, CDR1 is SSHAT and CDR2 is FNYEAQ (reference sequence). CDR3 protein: CASSTDRNT.